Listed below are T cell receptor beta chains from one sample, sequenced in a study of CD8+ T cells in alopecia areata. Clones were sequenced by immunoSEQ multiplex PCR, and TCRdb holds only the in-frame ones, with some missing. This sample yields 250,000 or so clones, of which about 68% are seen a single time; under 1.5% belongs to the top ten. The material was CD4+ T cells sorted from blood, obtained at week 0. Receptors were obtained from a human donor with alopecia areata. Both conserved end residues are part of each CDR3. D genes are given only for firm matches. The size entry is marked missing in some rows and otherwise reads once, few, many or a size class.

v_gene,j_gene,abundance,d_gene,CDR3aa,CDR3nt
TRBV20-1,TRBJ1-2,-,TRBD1,CSVPGGYGYTF,TGCAGTGTTCCAGGGGGATATGGCTACACCTTC
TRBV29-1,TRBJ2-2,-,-,CSVTGASNTGELFF,TGCAGCGTTACTGGGGCCTCGAACACCGGGGAGCTGTTTTTT
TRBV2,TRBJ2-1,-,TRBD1,CASSGTGGYNEQFF,TGTGCCAGCAGTGGGACAGGGGGCTACAATGAGCAGTTCTTC
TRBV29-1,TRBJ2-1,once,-,CSVGGYNEQFF,TGCAGCGTTGGAGGCTACAATGAGCAGTTCTTC
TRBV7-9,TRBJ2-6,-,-,CASSFLTGSGANVLTF,TGTGCCAGCAGTTTCTTAACAGGCTCTGGGGCCAACGTCCTGACTTTC
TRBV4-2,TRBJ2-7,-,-,CASSLGVRYEQYF,TGTGCCAGCAGTCTTGGTGTCCGCTACGAGCAGTACTTC
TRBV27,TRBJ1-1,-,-,CASSFPSPGPNTEAFF,TGTGCCAGCAGTTTCCCGTCTCCGGGACCGAACACTGAAGCTTTCTTT
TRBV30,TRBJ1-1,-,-,CASKEDPTEAFF,TGTGCATCGAAAGAAGACCCAACTGAAGCTTTCTTT
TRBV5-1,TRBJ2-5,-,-,CASSPAPGKGETQYF,TGCGCCAGCAGCCCGGCCCCCGGGAAGGGAGAGACCCAGTACTTC
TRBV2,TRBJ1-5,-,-,CASSSGSQPQHF,TGTGCCAGCAGTTCCGGGAGTCAGCCCCAGCATTTT